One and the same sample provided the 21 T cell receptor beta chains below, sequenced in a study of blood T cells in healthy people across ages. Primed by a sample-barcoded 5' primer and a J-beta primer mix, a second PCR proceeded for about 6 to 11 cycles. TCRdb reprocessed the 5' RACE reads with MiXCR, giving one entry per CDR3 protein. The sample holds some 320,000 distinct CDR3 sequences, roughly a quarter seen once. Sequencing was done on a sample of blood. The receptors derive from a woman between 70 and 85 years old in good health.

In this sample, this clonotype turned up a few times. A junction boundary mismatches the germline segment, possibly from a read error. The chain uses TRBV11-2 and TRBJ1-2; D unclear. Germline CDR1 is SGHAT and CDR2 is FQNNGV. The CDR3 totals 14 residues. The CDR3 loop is CASSRASTNYGHTF. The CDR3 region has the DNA TGTGCCAGCAGCCGAGCATCCACTAACTATGGCCACACCTTC.

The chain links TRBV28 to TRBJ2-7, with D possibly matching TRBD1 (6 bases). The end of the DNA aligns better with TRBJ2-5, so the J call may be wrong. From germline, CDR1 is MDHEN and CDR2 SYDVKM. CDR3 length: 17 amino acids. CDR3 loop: CASSPSIQTGPQETQYF. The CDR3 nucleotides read TGTGCCAGCAGCCCCTCGATTCAGACAGGACCCCAAGAGACCCAGTACTTC.

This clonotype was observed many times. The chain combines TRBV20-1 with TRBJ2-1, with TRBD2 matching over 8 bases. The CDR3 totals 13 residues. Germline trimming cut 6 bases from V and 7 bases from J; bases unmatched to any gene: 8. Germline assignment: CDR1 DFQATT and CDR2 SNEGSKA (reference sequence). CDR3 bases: TGCAGTGCGGCTAGCGGGTTTGGGAATGAGCAGTTCTTC. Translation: CSAASGFGNEQFF.

CDR3 sequence (DNA): TGTGCCAGCAGCAAAGGTGGACAGGGGGCCAATGAGCAGTTCTTC. Protein: CASSKGGQGANEQFF. This chain uses TRBV21-1 with TRBJ2-5; the table's D call, TRBD1, was not checked against the DNA. Judging by the DNA end, TRBJ2-1 fits better; the J call may be wrong. TRBV21-1 has pseudogene status. The CDR3 loop spans 15 amino acids.

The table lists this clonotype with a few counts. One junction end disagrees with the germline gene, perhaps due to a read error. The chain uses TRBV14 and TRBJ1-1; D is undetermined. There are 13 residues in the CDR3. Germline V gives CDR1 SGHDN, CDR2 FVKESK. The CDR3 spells CASSQGLDTEAFF. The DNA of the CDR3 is TGTGCCAGCAGCCAAGGCCTCGACACTGAAGCATTCTTT.

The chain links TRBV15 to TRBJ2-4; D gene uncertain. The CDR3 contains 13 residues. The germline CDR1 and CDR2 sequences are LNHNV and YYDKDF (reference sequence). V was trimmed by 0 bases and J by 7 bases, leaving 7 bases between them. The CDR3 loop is CATSRERANIQYF. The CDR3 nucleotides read TGTGCCACCAGCAGAGAAAGAGCGAACATTCAGTACTTC.

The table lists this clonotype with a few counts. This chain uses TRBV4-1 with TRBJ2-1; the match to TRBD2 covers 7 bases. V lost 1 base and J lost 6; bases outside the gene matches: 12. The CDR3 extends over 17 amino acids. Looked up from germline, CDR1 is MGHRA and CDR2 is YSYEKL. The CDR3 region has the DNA TGCGCCAGCAGCCAAGGATATTCTAGCGGTCTGATCAATGAGCAGTTCTTC. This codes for CASSQGYSSGLINEQFF.

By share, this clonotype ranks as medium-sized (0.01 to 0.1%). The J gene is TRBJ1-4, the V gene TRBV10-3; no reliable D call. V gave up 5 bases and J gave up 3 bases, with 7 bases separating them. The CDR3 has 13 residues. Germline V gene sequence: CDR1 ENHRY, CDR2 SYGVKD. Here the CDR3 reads CAISPGPNEKLFF. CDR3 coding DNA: TGTGCCATCAGTCCAGGACCTAATGAAAAACTGTTTTTT.

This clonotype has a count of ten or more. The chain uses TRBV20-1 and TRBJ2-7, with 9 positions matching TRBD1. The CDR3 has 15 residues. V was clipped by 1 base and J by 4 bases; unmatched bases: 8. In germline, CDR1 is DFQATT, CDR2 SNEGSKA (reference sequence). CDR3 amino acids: CSARGDLGQGYEQYF. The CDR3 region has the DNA TGCAGTGCTAGAGGGGATTTGGGACAGGGATACGAGCAGTACTTC.

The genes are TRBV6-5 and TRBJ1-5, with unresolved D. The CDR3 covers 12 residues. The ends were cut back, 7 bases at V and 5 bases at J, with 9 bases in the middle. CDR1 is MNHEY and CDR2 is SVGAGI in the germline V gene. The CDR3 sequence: CASTSLDQPQHF. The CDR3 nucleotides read TGTGCCAGCACCTCGTTGGATCAGCCCCAGCATTTT.

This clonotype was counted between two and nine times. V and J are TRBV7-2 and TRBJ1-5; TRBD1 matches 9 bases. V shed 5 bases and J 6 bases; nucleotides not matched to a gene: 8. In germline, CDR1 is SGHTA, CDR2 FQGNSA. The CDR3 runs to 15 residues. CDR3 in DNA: TGTGCCAGCAGCGTCCGACAGGGGGGTTCTCAGCCCCAGCATTTT. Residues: CASSVRQGGSQPQHF.

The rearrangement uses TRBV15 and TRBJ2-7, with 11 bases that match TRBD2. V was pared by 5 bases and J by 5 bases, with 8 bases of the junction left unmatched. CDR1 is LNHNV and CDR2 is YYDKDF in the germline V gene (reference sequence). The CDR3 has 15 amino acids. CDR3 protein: CATSPRLAGINEQYF. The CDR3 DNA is TGTGCCACCAGCCCAAGACTAGCGGGGATCAACGAGCAGTACTTC.

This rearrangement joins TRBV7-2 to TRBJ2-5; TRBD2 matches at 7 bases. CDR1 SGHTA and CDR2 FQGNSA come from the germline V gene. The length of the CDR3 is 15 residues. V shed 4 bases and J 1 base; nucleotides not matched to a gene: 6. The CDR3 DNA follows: TGTGCCAGCAGCTCAACGCGGGGGACCCAAGAGACCCAGTACTTC. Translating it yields CASSSTRGTQETQYF. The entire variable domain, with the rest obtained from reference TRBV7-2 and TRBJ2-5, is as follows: GAGVSQSPSNKVTEKGKDVELRCDPISGHTALYWYRQSLGQGLEFLIYFQGNSAPDKSGLPSDRFSAERTGGSVSTLTIQRTQQEDSAVYLCASSSTRGTQETQYFGPGTRLLVL.

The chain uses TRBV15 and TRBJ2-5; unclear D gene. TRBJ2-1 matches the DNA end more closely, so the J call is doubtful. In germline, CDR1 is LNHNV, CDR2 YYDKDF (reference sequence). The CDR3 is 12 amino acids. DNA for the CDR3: TGTGCCACCAGCTTGGGTGGAAATGAGCAGTTCTTC. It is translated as CATSLGGNEQFF.

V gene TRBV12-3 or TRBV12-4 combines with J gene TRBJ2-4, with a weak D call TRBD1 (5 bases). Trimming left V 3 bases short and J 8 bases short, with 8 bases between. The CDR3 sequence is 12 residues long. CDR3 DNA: TGTGCCAGCAGTTTGGACACGCACATTCAGTACTTC. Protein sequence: CASSLDTHIQYF.

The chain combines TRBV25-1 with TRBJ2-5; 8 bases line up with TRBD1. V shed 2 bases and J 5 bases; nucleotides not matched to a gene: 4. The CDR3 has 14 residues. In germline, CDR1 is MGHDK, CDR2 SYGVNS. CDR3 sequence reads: CASSETGGEETQYF. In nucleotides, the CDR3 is TGTGCCAGCAGTGAAACAGGGGGAGAGGAGACCCAGTACTTC.

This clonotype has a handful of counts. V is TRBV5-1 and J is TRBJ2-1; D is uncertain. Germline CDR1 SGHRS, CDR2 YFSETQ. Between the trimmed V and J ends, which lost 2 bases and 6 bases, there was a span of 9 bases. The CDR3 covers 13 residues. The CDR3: CASSFNYLNEQFF. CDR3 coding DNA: TGCGCCAGCAGCTTCAACTACCTCAATGAGCAGTTCTTC.

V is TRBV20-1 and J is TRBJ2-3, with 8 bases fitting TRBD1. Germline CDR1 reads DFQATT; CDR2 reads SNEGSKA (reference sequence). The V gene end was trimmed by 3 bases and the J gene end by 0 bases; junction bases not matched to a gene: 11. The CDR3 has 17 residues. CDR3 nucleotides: TGCAGTGCTAGGTGGGACAGGATCTCAACGAGCACAGATACGCAGTATTTT. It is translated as CSARWDRISTSTDTQYF.

CDR3 DNA sequence: TGTGCCAGCAGTTTCTGGAAGCGGGAGTCGACCTACGAGCAGTACTTC. Translating it yields CASSFWKRESTYEQYF. The chain uses TRBV12-3 or TRBV12-4 and TRBJ2-7, with TRBD2 matching 8 bases. The CDR3 has 16 amino acids. The ends lost 3 bases at V and 2 bases at J; junction bases unmatched: 9.

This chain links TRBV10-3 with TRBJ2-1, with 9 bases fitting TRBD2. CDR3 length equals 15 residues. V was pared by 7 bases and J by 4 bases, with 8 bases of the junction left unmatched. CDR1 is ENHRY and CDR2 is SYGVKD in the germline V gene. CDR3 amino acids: CAITVAGEGYNEQFF. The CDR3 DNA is TGTGCCATCACCGTAGCGGGAGAGGGGTACAATGAGCAGTTCTTC.

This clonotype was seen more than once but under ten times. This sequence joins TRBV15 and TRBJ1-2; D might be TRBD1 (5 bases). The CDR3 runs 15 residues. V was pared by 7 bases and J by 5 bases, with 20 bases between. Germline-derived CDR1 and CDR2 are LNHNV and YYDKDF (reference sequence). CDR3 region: CATIPTAGYLYGYTF. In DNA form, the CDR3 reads TGTGCCACCATCCCGACAGCAGGGTATCTTTATGGCTACACCTTC.